The 12 T cell receptor beta chains presented below share a single source sample, sequenced in a study of blood T cell repertoires in COVID-19 (dated by TCRdb to between 2020 and 2021). Library method: the immunoSEQ multiplex PCR assay. TCRdb provides this immuneACCESS table in a form limited to in-frame rearrangements. Some clones are lacking; in checked studies, under half of them reflect an unresolved V gene, and why the rest are absent is not known. Counted in this sample were 250,000 to 350,000 clones; roughly 80% of them appeared once. Of the sample, more than 1.1% is held by the ten largest clones. The sequenced material came from peripheral blood. The receptors derive from a human donor with COVID-19, enrolled during active disease. The donor label of this sample is uncertain.

This rearrangement joins TRBV6-1 to TRBJ2-7; maybe TRBD2 (5 bases). V was shortened by 1 base and J by 7 bases, with 17 bases between the two germline ends. The CDR3 spans 15 residues. CDR1 is MNHNS, CDR2 SASEGT, per germline. The CDR3 DNA is TGTGCCAGCAGTGAAGGCGGCCTCTCGGGCGGGGAGCAGTACTTC. Amino acid sequence: CASSEGGLSGGEQYF.

V usage is TRBV28 and J usage is TRBJ2-5; 13 nucleotides line up with TRBD2. There are 16 residues in the CDR3. Germline CDR1 reads MDHEN; CDR2 reads SYDVKM. Trimming took 3 bases from V and 4 from J; bases not matched to a gene: 5. The CDR3 reads CASSFTSGRAPETQYF. Here the CDR3 DNA reads TGTGCCAGCAGTTTTACTAGCGGGAGGGCCCCAGAGACCCAGTACTTC.

On this clone itself: The same CDR3 is also encoded by other DNA sequences in this sample. The CDR3 loop is CASSPLGQGYEQYF. In DNA, the CDR3 is TGTGCCAGCTCACCGTTGGGACAGGGCTACGAGCAGTACTTC. This sequence joins TRBV18 and TRBJ2-7, with 9 bases identical to TRBD1. V lost 3 bases to trimming and J lost 3 bases; unmatched junction nucleotides: 3. The CDR3 runs 14 residues. CDR1 KGHSH and CDR2 LQKENI come from the germline V gene.

The genes are TRBV6-5 and TRBJ1-6; tentative D call: TRBD1 (6 bases). CDR3 length equals 14 residues. Germline assignment: CDR1 MNHEY and CDR2 SVGAGI. The germline V and J ends were trimmed by 0 bases and 10 bases, with 10 bases remaining between them. CDR3 DNA: TGTGCCAGCAGTTACTCGGGGGCGCGATCACCCCTCCACTTT. Its protein is CASSYSGARSPLHF.

The V and J genes are TRBV20-1 and TRBJ2-7; TRBD2 aligns across 12 bases. Germline CDR1 DFQATT, CDR2 SNEGSKA (reference sequence). This CDR3 comprises 16 residues. V shed 3 bases and J 6 bases; nucleotides not matched to a gene: 12. CDR3 amino acids: CSASDSTSGRPFEQYF. The CDR3 region has the DNA TGCAGTGCTAGTGACAGTACTAGCGGGAGGCCCTTCGAGCAGTACTTC.

The chain recombines TRBV6-5 with TRBJ1-1, with 10 bases that match TRBD1. Trimming at V came to 6 bases and at J to 11 bases, leaving 6 bases not matched to a gene. Germline lookup yields CDR1 MNHEY and CDR2 SVGAGI. The CDR3 has 12 residues. This CDR3 reads CASRPRTGGAFF. The CDR3 DNA reads TGTGCCAGCAGACCGCGGACAGGGGGGGCTTTCTTT.

The rearrangement uses TRBV6-5 and TRBJ1-6; D perhaps matches TRBD1 (5 bases). Trimming removed 0 bases from V and 9 bases from J, with 15 bases in between. CDR1 and CDR2 from the germline V gene are MNHEY and SVGAGI. The CDR3 runs 16 residues. CDR3 bases: TGTGCCAGCAGTTACTCGTTGGGCCAGGGAGGTTCACCCCTCCACTTT. Translating gives CASSYSLGQGGSPLHF.

The chain employs TRBV7-2 and TRBJ2-1; the match to TRBD2 covers 7 bases. Germline-derived CDR1 and CDR2 are SGHTA and FQGNSA. Trimming removed 6 bases from V and 5 bases from J; junction bases left unmatched: 16. This CDR3 region has 17 residues. CDR3 coding DNA: TGTGCCAGCAGGCTCACTCGAGGGGCGGGAGCAGACAATGAGCAGTTCTTC. Its protein is CASRLTRGAGADNEQFF.

The rearrangement joins TRBV11-2 to TRBJ2-2, with TRBD1 as a possible D gene (5 bases). With 1 base removed from V and 0 bases from J, the gap between germline ends came to 6 bases. Germline CDR1 and CDR2: SGHAT and FQNNGV. The CDR3 has 15 residues. This CDR3 reads CASSLGGTNTGELFF. The DNA of the CDR3 is TGTGCCAGCAGCTTAGGGGGCACGAACACCGGGGAGCTGTTTTTT.

The chain employs TRBV28 and TRBJ1-1; a possible D gene is TRBD1 (6 bases). Germline V gene sequence: CDR1 MDHEN, CDR2 SYDVKM. V was pared by 8 bases and J by 0 bases, with 19 bases between. The CDR3 covers 16 residues. The CDR3 sequence is CASLKVGAGVNTEAFF. The CDR3 DNA follows: TGTGCCAGCCTCAAAGTGGGGGCTGGGGTGAACACTGAAGCTTTCTTT.

Comment on this clone: Its ends do not fully match the called genes, so a read error is possible. V is TRBV2 and J is TRBJ1-1, with 7 bases matching TRBD1. This CDR3 contains 11 residues. Germline V gene lookup returns CDR1 SNHLY and CDR2 FYNNEI. The CDR3 coding sequence is TGTGCCAGCAGTGGGGACAGTGAACCTTTCTTT. Translated, it gives CASSGDSEPFF.

This clone was seen only a few times. The rearrangement joins TRBV5-1 to TRBJ1-3; D is unclear. Trimming stripped 4 bases from V and 5 bases from J, with 13 bases between. This CDR3 is built from 14 residues. Germline-derived CDR1 and CDR2 are SGHRS and YFSETQ. This CDR3 reads CASSGGGGRNTIYF. CDR3 sequence (DNA): TGCGCCAGCAGCGGAGGTGGAGGACGAAACACCATATATTTT.